Shown below are 18 T cell receptor beta chains from a single sample sequenced in a study of blood T cell repertoires in COVID-19. Here immunoSEQ multiplex PCR was the method, and the copy in TCRdb shows in-frame clones only, minus some. The table records about 390,000 clones, just under 90% of them present only once. Sequencing was carried out using PBMCs or T cells enriched from blood (not recorded which). Every receptor here comes from a woman aged 45-59 years who had recovered from COVID-19.

The chain carries TRBV14 and TRBJ1-1; 7 nucleotides line up with TRBD1. V gave up 3 bases and J gave up 3 bases; unmatched junction bases: 10. The CDR3 runs to 16 residues. The germline gives CDR1 SGHDN, CDR2 FVKESK. The CDR3 coding sequence is TGTGCCAGCAGCCACAAGGATGGGGGGACAGACACTGAAGCTTTCTTT. Its protein product is CASSHKDGGTDTEAFF.

The chain employs TRBV11-2 and TRBJ2-7; 10 bases line up with TRBD2. The CDR3 extends over 14 amino acids. Trimming at V came to 6 bases and at J to 0 bases, leaving 2 bases not matched to a gene. In germline, CDR1 is SGHAT, CDR2 FQNNGV. CDR3: CASSRTSGSYEQYF. CDR3 DNA sequence: TGTGCCAGCAGTCGGACTAGCGGCTCCTACGAGCAGTACTTC.

The chain joins TRBV4-3 to TRBJ1-2; D not resolved. Per the germline V gene, CDR1 is LGHNA and CDR2 is YSLEER. V was pared by 0 bases and J by 9 bases, with 17 bases between. This CDR3 is 15 amino acids long. The CDR3 reads CASSQDGGQGGSYTF. The CDR3 DNA reads as TGCGCCAGCAGCCAAGATGGCGGGCAAGGCGGGAGCTACACCTTC.

This chain links TRBV5-1 with TRBJ2-2, with 11 bases that match TRBD2. There are 17 residues in the CDR3. CDR1 SGHRS and CDR2 YFSETQ come from the germline V gene. V lost 1 base, J lost 5 bases, and 7 bases stayed unmatched. The CDR3 nucleotides read TGCGCCAGCAGCTTGCCCCGACTAGCGGGAAAAACCGGGGAGCTGTTTTTT. Translation gives CASSLPRLAGKTGELFF. The whole variable domain, remainder taken from reference TRBV5-1 and TRBJ2-2, is KAGVTQTPRYLIKTRGQQVTLSCSPISGHRSVSWYQQTPGQGLQFLFEYFSETQRNKGNFPGRFSGRQFSNSRSEMNVSTLELGDSALYLCASSLPRLAGKTGELFFGEGSRLTVL.

Remarks on this clone: Other DNA sequences in this sample translate to the same CDR3. The rearrangement joins TRBV5-1 to TRBJ1-2, with 9 bases identical to TRBD1. Per germline, CDR1 SGHRS and CDR2 YFSETQ. V was clipped by 4 bases and J by 4 bases; unmatched bases: 5. The CDR3 spans 14 residues. The CDR3 here is CASSPGQGSYGYTF. Here the CDR3 DNA reads TGCGCCAGCAGCCCCGGACAGGGGAGCTATGGCTACACCTTC.

The V and J genes are TRBV19 and TRBJ1-1, with D tentatively TRBD1 (5 bases). This CDR3 comprises 11 residues. Germline CDR1 reads LNHDA; CDR2 reads SQIVND (reference sequence). Trimming stripped 9 bases from V and 1 base from J, with 6 bases between. The CDR3 DNA follows: TGTGCCAGCAGGGAGAACACTGAAGCTTTCTTT. Protein sequence: CASRENTEAFF.

As to this clone: Other DNA sequences in this sample translate to the same CDR3. This chain joins TRBV5-1 and TRBJ2-7; TRBD1 agrees at 7 bases. CDR3 length: 13 amino acids. Germline V gives CDR1 SGHRS, CDR2 YFSETQ. With V trimmed by 3 bases and J by 1 base, 1 base remained unmatched. The CDR3 here is CASSSTGSYEQYF. CDR3 in DNA: TGCGCCAGCAGCTCGACAGGGTCCTACGAGCAGTACTTC. The complete variable domain, with remaining parts taken from reference TRBV5-1 and TRBJ2-7, reads KAGVTQTPRYLIKTRGQQVTLSCSPISGHRSVSWYQQTPGQGLQFLFEYFSETQRNKGNFPGRFSGRQFSNSRSEMNVSTLELGDSALYLCASSSTGSYEQYFGPGTRLTVT.

The chain joins TRBV24-1 to TRBJ1-2; D remains ambiguous. Germline V lookup: CDR1 KGHDR, CDR2 SFDVKD. CDR3 length: 12 amino acids. V lost 8 bases and J 0 bases, leaving 6 bases between the germline ends. The CDR3 DNA is TGTGCCACCACTAGGACTAACTATGGCTACACCTTC. It encodes CATTRTNYGYTF.

The rearrangement links TRBV5-6 to TRBJ1-5; no definite D call. CDR3 length: 15 residues. The V end was cut by 1 base, the J end by 3 bases, with 11 bases between. Germline CDR1 is SGHDT and CDR2 is YYEEEE. DNA of the CDR3: TGTGCCAGCAGCTTGTCGCCTATAGTCAATCAGCCCCAGCATTTT. It specifies CASSLSPIVNQPQHF.

V usage is TRBV7-2 and J usage is TRBJ1-6, with D perhaps TRBD1 (5 bases). The CDR3 sequence is 15 residues long. Trimming cost V 3 bases and J 6 bases, with 12 bases left between them. The germline V gene encodes CDR1 SGHTA and CDR2 FQGNSA. This CDR3 reads CASSLDQGFNSPLHF. The CDR3 DNA reads TGTGCCAGCAGCTTGGACCAGGGTTTTAATTCACCCCTCCACTTT.

The chain links TRBV7-9 to TRBJ1-1, with D hard to call. The CDR3 totals 15 residues. V dropped 6 bases and J dropped 0 bases, with 14 bases sitting between them. The germline V gene has CDR1 SEHNR and CDR2 FQNEAQ (reference sequence). The CDR3, as DNA: TGTGCCAGCAGTTCCTTGGGAGGGATGAACACTGAAGCTTTCTTT. Its translation is CASSSLGGMNTEAFF. The whole variable domain, remainder taken from reference TRBV7-9 and TRBJ1-1, is DTGVSQNPRHKITKRGQNVTFRCDPISEHNRLYWYRQTLGQGPEFLTYFQNEAQLEKSRLLSDRFSAERPKGSFSTLEIQRTEQGDSAMYLCASSSLGGMNTEAFFGQGTRLTVV.

The V call is TRBV4-2, the J call TRBJ2-3; D perhaps matches TRBD1 (5 bases). Looked up from germline, CDR1 is LGHNA and CDR2 is YNFKEQ. The ends were cut back, 0 bases at V and 5 bases at J, with 9 bases in the middle. The CDR3 extends over 14 amino acids. Written as DNA, the CDR3 is TGTGCCAGCAGCCAAGATCTGGGGCAAGATACGCAGTATTTT. It yields the protein CASSQDLGQDTQYF.

DNA for the CDR3: TGTGCCAGCAGCCAAGGCGGCCTGACAGGGGTCTACACTGAAGCTTTCTTT. Protein sequence: CASSQGGLTGVYTEAFF. The chain couples TRBV3-1 (or the pseudogene TRBV3-2) to TRBJ1-1, with 8 bases lining up with TRBD1. Germline trimming cut 1 base from V and 3 bases from J; bases unmatched to any gene: 10. This CDR3 contains 17 residues. The germline gives CDR1 LGHDT, CDR2 YNNKEL (reference sequence).

This rearrangement joins TRBV12-3 or TRBV12-4 to TRBJ2-5; TRBD1 aligns across 7 bases. This CDR3 is 13 amino acids long. V lost 1 base to trimming and J lost 4 bases; unmatched junction nucleotides: 0. CDR3 in DNA: TGTGCCAGCAGTTTAGGACAGGGAGAGACCCAGTACTTC. It encodes CASSLGQGETQYF.

The V gene is TRBV6-2 or TRBV6-3, the J gene TRBJ2-7; TRBD2 is a possible D gene (6 bases). Germline V gene lookup returns CDR1 MNHEY and CDR2 SVGEGT. The CDR3 spans 15 residues. V shed 1 base and J shed 1 base, with 11 bases lying between them. DNA for the CDR3: TGTGCCAGCAGTTACTTAGGGAGGACTTCCTACGAGCAGTACTTC. Its protein product is CASSYLGRTSYEQYF.

The V call is TRBV15, the J call TRBJ2-1, with 12 nucleotides matching TRBD2. Germline CDR1 LNHNV, CDR2 YYDKDF (reference sequence). The V segment lost 8 bases and the J segment 8 bases; nucleotides outside the gene matches: 10. The CDR3 consists of 15 residues. The CDR3, as DNA: TGTGCCACCGATGATACTAGCGGGGGGTTTGATGAGCAGTTCTTC. Translated, it gives CATDDTSGGFDEQFF.

This clone was detected only a few times. The chain is built from TRBV19 and TRBJ1-2, with 9 bases matching TRBD1. V trimming: 6 bases; J trimming: 2 bases; junction bases outside the gene matches: 4. In germline, CDR1 is LNHDA, CDR2 SQIVND (reference sequence). The CDR3 is 14 amino acids. For the CDR3, the DNA is TGTGCCAGTAGCCAAGACAGGGGGAACTATGGCTACACCTTC. Translation: CASSQDRGNYGYTF.

The table lists this clone with a few counts. The rearrangement uses TRBV5-1 and TRBJ2-1, with D tentatively TRBD1 (5 bases). In germline, CDR1 is SGHRS, CDR2 YFSETQ. The V end lost 5 bases, the J end lost 7 bases, and 13 bases lay between the germline ends. This CDR3 has 13 residues. The CDR3 loop is CASRLAAGNEQFF. The CDR3 bases are TGCGCCAGCAGGCTTGCGGCAGGGAATGAGCAGTTCTTC. Complete variable domain (other parts from reference TRBV5-1 and TRBJ2-1): KAGVTQTPRYLIKTRGQQVTLSCSPISGHRSVSWYQQTPGQGLQFLFEYFSETQRNKGNFPGRFSGRQFSNSRSEMNVSTLELGDSALYLCASRLAAGNEQFFGPGTRLTVL.